A single sample is the source of the 15 T cell receptor beta chains below, sequenced in a study of shared clonotypes between healthy human individuals. Sequencing was performed with immunoSEQ multiplex PCR; in TCRdb, only in-frame clones are kept and a portion is missing. The data contain more than 2 million clones, over 85% of them singletons. Positively selected for CCR7, the CD45RO-negative cells used as naive CD8 cells excluded terminally differentiated effector memory CD45RA+ cells. What was sequenced was naive CD8+ T cells from PBMCs. These receptor sequences come from a man between 18 and 35 years old in good health. Some clones in this sample may be carry-over from other donors' samples.

The chain couples TRBV7-9 to TRBJ1-1; 8 positions agree with TRBD1. Germline V gene lookup returns CDR1 SEHNR and CDR2 FQNEAQ (reference sequence). CDR3 length equals 15 residues. V lost 5 bases, J lost 7 bases, and 12 bases stayed unmatched. The CDR3 DNA is TGTGCCAGCAGCCCAAGTGTGGCAGGGGGCGTTGAAGCTTTCTTT. Protein product: CASSPSVAGGVEAFF.

The J gene is TRBJ2-3, the V gene TRBV28, with a weak D call TRBD2 (6 bases). This CDR3 region has 16 residues. Between the trimmed V and J ends, which lost 7 bases and 0 bases, there was a span of 17 bases. Germline V lookup: CDR1 MDHEN, CDR2 SYDVKM. The CDR3 spells CASTQSIGTSTDTQYF. In DNA, the CDR3 is TGTGCCAGCACCCAGTCCATCGGGACTAGCACAGATACGCAGTATTTT.

Concerning this clone: Other DNA sequences in the same sample also yield this CDR3. This chain uses TRBV27 with TRBJ2-7, with 10 bases aligning to TRBD1. The V gene's germline CDR1 is MNHEY and CDR2 SMNVEV (reference sequence). The CDR3 contains 15 residues. V shed 2 bases, J shed 2 bases, and the junction held 3 bases outside the gene matches. The CDR3 here is CASSLGTGETYEQYF. DNA for the CDR3: TGTGCCAGCAGTTTAGGGACAGGGGAAACCTACGAGCAGTACTTC.

For the CDR3, the DNA is TGTGCCAGCAGTTTAGACGGGAGCACCTACGAGCAGTACTTC. It is translated as CASSLDGSTYEQYF. This chain connects TRBV27 to TRBJ2-7; tentatively, D is TRBD2 (6 bases). This CDR3 spans 14 amino acids. CDR1 is MNHEY, CDR2 SMNVEV, per germline (reference sequence). With 2 bases removed from V and 2 bases from J, the gap between germline ends came to 10 bases.

This clone was seen only once. The V and J genes are TRBV28 and TRBJ1-1, with TRBD1 as a possible D gene (6 bases). Trimming stripped 2 bases from V and 6 bases from J, with 13 bases between. The length of the CDR3 is 14 residues. Per the germline V gene, CDR1 is MDHEN and CDR2 is SYDVKM. The CDR3 region has the DNA TGTGCCAGCAGTTTAAGGACCAGGGGAGCTGAAGCTTTCTTT. Translated: CASSLRTRGAEAFF. Full variable domain (remainder filled in from reference TRBV28 and TRBJ1-1): DVKVTQSSRYLVKRTGEKVFLECVQDMDHENMFWYRQDPGLGLRLIYFSYDVKMKEKGDIPEGYSVSREKKERFSLILESASTNQTSMYLCASSLRTRGAEAFFGQGTRLTVV.

Only a few counts were recorded for this clone. The identical CDR3 is also encoded by other nucleotide sequences in the sample. The chain employs TRBV30 and TRBJ1-1; D ambiguous. V lost 0 bases and J lost 6, with 11 bases in between. Germline V gene lookup returns CDR1 GTSNPN and CDR2 SVGIG (reference sequence). There are 13 residues in the CDR3. As DNA, the CDR3 is TGTGCCTGGAGTGTAATGGGCGGCGCTGAAGCTTTCTTT. Translation gives CAWSVMGGAEAFF.

The chain is built from TRBV4-2 and TRBJ2-3; possible D gene TRBD2, 6 bases. Germline CDR1 LGHNA, CDR2 YNFKEQ. The CDR3 is 14 amino acids. Trimming removed 2 bases from V and 5 bases from J, with 11 bases in between. The CDR3 loop is CASSQRLVRDTQYF. CDR3 bases: TGTGCCAGCAGCCAACGACTAGTACGAGATACGCAGTATTTT.

The J gene is TRBJ1-5, the V gene TRBV29-1; perhaps TRBD1 as D (5 bases). CDR1 SQVTM and CDR2 ANQGSEA come from the germline V gene. This CDR3 is 13 amino acids long. Between the trimmed V and J ends, which lost 4 bases and 6 bases, there was a span of 13 bases. CDR3 sequence reads: CSVGPGTGQPQHF. The CDR3 DNA follows: TGCAGCGTTGGCCCAGGGACGGGTCAGCCCCAGCATTTT.

The rearrangement joins TRBV28 to TRBJ2-7; D gene ambiguous. CDR1 is MDHEN, CDR2 SYDVKM, per germline. The CDR3 runs 15 residues. Trimming took off 2 bases at V and 3 bases at J, with 14 bases between the two ends. CDR3 region: CASSLSFRVDYEQYF. CDR3 nucleotide sequence: TGTGCCAGCAGTTTAAGCTTTAGGGTCGACTACGAGCAGTACTTC.

This rearrangement joins TRBV27 to TRBJ2-2; maybe TRBD2 (6 bases). The V end was cut by 2 bases, the J end by 0 bases, with 7 bases between. Germline CDR1 is MNHEY and CDR2 is SMNVEV (reference sequence). The CDR3 extends over 15 amino acids. In DNA form, the CDR3 reads TGTGCCAGCAGTTTAAGGGACTCGAACACCGGGGAGCTGTTTTTT. Its protein is CASSLRDSNTGELFF.

In nucleotides, the CDR3 is TGTGCCAGCAGTGAAGATAGGGTGCCCAGGTGGGGAACGCAGTATTTT. Protein product: CASSEDRVPRWGTQYF. This chain joins TRBV6-1 and TRBJ2-3; D gene uncertain. The CDR3 is 16 residues long. Germline CDR1 reads MNHNS; CDR2 reads SASEGT. V lost 1 base to trimming and J lost 9 bases, with 20 bases between them.

CDR3 sequence: CASSFRGGGYGYTF. The CDR3 DNA is TGTGCCAGCAGTTTCAGGGGAGGTGGCTATGGCTACACCTTC. J is TRBJ1-2 and V is TRBV27; a possible D gene is TRBD1 (6 bases). CDR3 length equals 14 residues. Trimming left V 3 bases short and J 4 bases short, with 12 bases between. The germline CDR1 and CDR2 sequences are MNHEY and SMNVEV (reference sequence).

The rearrangement joins TRBV27 to TRBJ2-7, with TRBD2 as a possible D gene (5 bases). With 4 bases removed from V and 1 base from J, the gap between germline ends came to 14 bases. Germline V gene sequence: CDR1 MNHEY, CDR2 SMNVEV (reference sequence). The CDR3 has 15 residues. The CDR3 DNA is TGTGCCAGCAGTTCTGCCCCGGACTGGTCCTACGAGCAGTACTTC. Its translation: CASSSAPDWSYEQYF.

The CDR3 sequence is CASSRGGSGLNQPQHF. The CDR3 coding sequence is TGTGCCAGTAGTAGAGGGGGGTCAGGGCTGAATCAGCCCCAGCATTTT. V and J are TRBV19 and TRBJ1-5; TRBD1 might be the D (6 bases). With 4 bases removed from V and 4 bases from J, the gap between germline ends came to 17 bases. CDR1 is LNHDA, CDR2 SQIVND, per germline (reference sequence). This CDR3 has 16 amino acids.

V gene TRBV7-8 combines with J gene TRBJ2-3; 13 bases align to TRBD2. V was clipped by 6 bases and J by 0 bases; unmatched bases: 15. Germline CDR1 is SGHVS and CDR2 is FQNEAQ. This CDR3 is 20 amino acids long. CDR3 sequence reads: CASRSAHPGTSGMSTDTQYF. CDR3 DNA: TGTGCCAGCAGGAGTGCTCACCCCGGGACTAGCGGGATGAGCACAGATACGCAGTATTTT.